This T cell receptor beta chain was found in a study of metastatic and nonmetastatic thyroid tumors. About the study: Repertoire comparison spanned blood and tumor or nodule tissue of malignant and benign thyroid patients. Whole-study findings and limits: In both blood and tumor samples, TCR beta diversity was reported significantly higher for malignant than benign nodules.

Original handling: Using the CDR3 differences seen across clinicopathological groups, the authors built a distant-metastasis classifier for papillary thyroid cancer, which was meant to discriminate distant-metastatic patients. With MiXCR, TCRdb called clones anew from the PCR reads. Here the V and J calls rest on TCRdb's processing, not on the authors' analysis. The profile shows roughly 50,000 clones, around 20% of them singletons. With V trimmed by 5 bases and J by 4 bases, 10 bases remained unmatched. The CDR3 has 15 residues. CDR1 is SGHTA, CDR2 FQGTGA, per germline. Every patient was untreated before thyroid surgery. This clone was observed at least ten times. Its antigen is not known.

The sequence was obtained from a male donor with papillary thyroid cancer or a benign thyroid nodule (not recorded which). Some clones in this sample may be carry-over from other donors' samples. Sample: blood. This chain links TRBV7-3 with TRBJ2-7; 8 nucleotides line up with TRBD2. CDR3 sequence: CASSPLPGLGYEQYF. CDR3 in DNA: TGTGCCAGCAGCCCATTGCCGGGACTAGGGTACGAGCAGTACTTC.